This entry describes one T cell receptor beta chain. Antigen specificity is unknown. The data stem from a study of shared clonotypes between healthy human individuals. Study results and limitations: Memory subsets generally showed lower estimated richness than naive subsets. Sequencing depth was expected to influence donor clonotype sharing.

V lost 2 bases, J lost 2 bases, and 20 bases lay in between. The CDR3 runs 18 residues. Looked up from germline, CDR1 is SGHDN and CDR2 is FVKESK. Data came from immunoSEQ multiplex PCR; TCRdb stores just in-frame clones and leaves some out. The table lists some 380,000 clones, about 96% of them singletons, with 0.32% in the top ten. Sequenced input: memory CD8+ T cells sorted from blood. Stated subset: CD45RO+ cells pooled with CCR7-negative TemRA cells. The V gene is TRBV14, the J gene TRBJ2-3; D is possibly TRBD2 (5 bases). This TCR came from a man aged 25-40 years in good health. The CDR3 DNA reads as TGTGCCAGCAGCCAAATCAGCGGCCTTTTGAAAATCACAGATACGCAGTATTTT. Translated, it gives CASSQISGLLKITDTQYF.